This T cell receptor beta chain originates from a study of T-cell memory formation after mild COVID-19. Findings of the study overall: That cross-reactive memory joined was suggested by some responding clones appearing in pre-infection memory.

The CDR3 is 15 amino acids. V shed 1 base and J 9 bases; nucleotides not matched to a gene: 9. Germline V lookup: CDR1 SEHNR, CDR2 FQNEAQ (reference sequence). TCRdb used MiXCR to reprocess the 5' RACE reads, holding one entry per CDR3 protein. There are 430,000 or so distinct CDR3 sequences in the sample; about 23% occur only once, and about an eighth lies in the top ten. The table lists this clonotype with a few counts. Its antigen is unknown. The rearrangement joins TRBV7-9 to TRBJ2-1; 7 bases match TRBD2. Specimen: PBMCs or a T cell subset sorted from them (not recorded which). The clonotype comes from an adult woman who had mild COVID-19 (a few samples of this study predate the infection). Cell type and time point are not known. CDR3 bases: TGTGCCAGCAGCTTAGTTAGCGGCGGGGGAGGTGAGCAGTTCTTC. Translating gives CASSLVSGGGGEQFF.